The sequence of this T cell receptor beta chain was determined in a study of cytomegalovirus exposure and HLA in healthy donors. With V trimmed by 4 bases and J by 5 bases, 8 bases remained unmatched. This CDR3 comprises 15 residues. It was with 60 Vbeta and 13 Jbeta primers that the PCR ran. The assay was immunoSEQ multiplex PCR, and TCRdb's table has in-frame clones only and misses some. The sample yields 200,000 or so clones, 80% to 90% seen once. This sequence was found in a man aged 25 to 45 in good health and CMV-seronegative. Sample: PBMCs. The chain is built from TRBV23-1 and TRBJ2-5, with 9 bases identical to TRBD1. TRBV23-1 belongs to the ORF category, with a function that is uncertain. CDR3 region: CASSLWDRVTETQYF. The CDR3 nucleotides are TGCGCCAGCAGTCTCTGGGACAGGGTGACGGAGACCCAGTACTTC.